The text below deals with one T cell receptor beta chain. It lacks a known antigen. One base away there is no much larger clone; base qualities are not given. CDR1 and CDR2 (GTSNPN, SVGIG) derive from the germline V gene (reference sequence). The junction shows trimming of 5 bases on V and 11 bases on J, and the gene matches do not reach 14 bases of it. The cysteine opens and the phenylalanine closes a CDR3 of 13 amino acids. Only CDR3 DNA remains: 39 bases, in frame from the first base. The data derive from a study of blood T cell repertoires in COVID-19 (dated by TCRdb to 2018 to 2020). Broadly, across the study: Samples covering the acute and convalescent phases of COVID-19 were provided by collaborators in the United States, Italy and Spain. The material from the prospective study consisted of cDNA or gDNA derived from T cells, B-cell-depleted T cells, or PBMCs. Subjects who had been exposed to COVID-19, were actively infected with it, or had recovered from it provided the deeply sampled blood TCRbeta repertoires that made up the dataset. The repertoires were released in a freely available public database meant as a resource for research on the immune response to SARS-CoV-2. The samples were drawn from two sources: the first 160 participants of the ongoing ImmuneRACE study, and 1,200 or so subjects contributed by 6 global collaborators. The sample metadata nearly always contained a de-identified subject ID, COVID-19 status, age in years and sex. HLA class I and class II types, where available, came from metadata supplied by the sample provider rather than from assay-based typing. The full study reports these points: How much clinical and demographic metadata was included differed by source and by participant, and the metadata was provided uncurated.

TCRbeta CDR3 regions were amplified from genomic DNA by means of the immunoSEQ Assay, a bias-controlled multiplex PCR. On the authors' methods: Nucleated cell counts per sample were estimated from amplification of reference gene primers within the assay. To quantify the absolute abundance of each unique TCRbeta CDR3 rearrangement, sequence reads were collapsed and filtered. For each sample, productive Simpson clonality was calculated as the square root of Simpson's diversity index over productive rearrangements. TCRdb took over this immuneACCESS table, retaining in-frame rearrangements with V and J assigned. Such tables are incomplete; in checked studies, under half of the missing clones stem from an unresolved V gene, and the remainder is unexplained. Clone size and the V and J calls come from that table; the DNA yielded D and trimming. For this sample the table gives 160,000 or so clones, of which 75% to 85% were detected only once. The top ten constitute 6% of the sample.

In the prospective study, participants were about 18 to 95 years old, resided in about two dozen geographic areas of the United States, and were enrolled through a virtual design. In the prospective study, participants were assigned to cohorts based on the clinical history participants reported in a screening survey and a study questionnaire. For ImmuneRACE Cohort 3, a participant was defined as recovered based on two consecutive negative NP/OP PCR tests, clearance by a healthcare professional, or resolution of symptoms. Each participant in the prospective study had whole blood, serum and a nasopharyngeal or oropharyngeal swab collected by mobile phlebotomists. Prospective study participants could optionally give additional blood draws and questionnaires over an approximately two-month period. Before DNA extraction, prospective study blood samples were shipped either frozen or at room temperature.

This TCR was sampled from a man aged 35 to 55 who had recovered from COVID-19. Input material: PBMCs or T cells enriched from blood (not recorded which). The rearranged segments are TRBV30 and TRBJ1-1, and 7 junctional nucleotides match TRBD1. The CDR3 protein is CAWRGRNEQGAFF. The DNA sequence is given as TGTGCCTGGCGGGGACGGAATGAACAGGGGGCTTTCTTT.